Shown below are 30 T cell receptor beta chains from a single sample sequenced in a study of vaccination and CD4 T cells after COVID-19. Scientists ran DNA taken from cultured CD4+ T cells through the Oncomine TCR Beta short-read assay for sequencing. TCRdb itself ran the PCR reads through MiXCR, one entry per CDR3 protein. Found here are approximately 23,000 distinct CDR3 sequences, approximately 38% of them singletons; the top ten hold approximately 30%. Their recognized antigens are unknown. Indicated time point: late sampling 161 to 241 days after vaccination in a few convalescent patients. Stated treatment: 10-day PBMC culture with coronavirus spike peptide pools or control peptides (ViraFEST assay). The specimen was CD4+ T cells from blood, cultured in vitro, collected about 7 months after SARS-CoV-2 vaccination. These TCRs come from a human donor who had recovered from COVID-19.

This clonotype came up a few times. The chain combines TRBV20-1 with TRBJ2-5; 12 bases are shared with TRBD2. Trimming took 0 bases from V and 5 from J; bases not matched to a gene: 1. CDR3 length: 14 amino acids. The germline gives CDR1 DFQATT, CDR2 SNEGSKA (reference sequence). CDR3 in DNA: TGCAGTGCTAGAGATCTAGCGGGGGGGGAGACCCAGTACTTC. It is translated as CSARDLAGGETQYF.

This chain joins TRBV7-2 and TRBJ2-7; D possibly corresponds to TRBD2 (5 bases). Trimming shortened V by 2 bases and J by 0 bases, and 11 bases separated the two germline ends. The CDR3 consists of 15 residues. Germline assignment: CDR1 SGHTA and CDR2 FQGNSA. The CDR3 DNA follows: TGTGCCAGCAGCTTATACTTGGGGAGCTCCTACGAGCAGTACTTC. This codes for CASSLYLGSSYEQYF.

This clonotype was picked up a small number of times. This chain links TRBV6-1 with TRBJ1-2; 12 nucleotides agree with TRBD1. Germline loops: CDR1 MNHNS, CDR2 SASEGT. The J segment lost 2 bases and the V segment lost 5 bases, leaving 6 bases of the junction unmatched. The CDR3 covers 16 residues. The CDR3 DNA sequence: TGTGCCAGCAGTCAGGGACAGGGGGCGCTCAACTATGGCTACACCTTC. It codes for CASSQGQGALNYGYTF.

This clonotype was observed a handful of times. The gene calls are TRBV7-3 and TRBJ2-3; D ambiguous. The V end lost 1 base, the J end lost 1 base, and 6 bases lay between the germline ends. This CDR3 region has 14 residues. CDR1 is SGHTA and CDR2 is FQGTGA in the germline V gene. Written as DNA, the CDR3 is TGTGCCAGCAGCTTAAGGCAGGGCACAGATACGCAGTATTTT. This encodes CASSLRQGTDTQYF.

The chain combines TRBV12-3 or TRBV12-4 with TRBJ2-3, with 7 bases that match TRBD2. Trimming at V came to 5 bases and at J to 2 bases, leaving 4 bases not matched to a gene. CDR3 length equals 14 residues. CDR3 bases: TGTGCCAGCAGTCTTGGGAGGGCCACAGATACGCAGTATTTT. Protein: CASSLGRATDTQYF.

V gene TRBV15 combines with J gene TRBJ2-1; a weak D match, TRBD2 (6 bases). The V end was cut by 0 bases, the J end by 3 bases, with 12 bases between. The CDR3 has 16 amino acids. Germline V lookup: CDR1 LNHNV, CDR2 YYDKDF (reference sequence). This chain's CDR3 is CATSRDIRGLYNEQFF. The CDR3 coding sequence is TGTGCCACCAGCAGAGATATTAGGGGACTCTACAATGAGCAGTTCTTC.

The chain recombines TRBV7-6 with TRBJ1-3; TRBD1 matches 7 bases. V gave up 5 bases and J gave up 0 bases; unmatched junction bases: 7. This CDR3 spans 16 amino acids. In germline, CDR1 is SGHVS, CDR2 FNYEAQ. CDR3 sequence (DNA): TGTGCCAGCAGCCGATCGACAGGGCTCTCTGGAAACACCATATATTTT. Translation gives CASSRSTGLSGNTIYF. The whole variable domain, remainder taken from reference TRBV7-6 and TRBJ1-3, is GAGVSQSPRYKVTKRGQDVALRCDPISGHVSLYWYRQALGQGPEFLTYFNYEAQQDKSGLPNDRFSAERPEGSISTLTIQRTEQRDSAMYRCASSRSTGLSGNTIYFGEGSWLTVV.

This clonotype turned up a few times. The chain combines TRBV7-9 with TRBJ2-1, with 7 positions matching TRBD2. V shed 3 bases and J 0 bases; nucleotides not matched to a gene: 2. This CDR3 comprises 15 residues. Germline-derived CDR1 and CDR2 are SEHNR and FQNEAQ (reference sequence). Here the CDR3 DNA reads TGTGCCAGCAGCTTCGGCGGGAGCTCCTACAATGAGCAGTTCTTC. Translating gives CASSFGGSSYNEQFF.

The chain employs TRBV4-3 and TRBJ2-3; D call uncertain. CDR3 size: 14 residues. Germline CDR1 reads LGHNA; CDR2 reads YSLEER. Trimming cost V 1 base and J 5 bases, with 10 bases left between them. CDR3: CASSQAFGLDTQYF. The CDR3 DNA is TGCGCCAGCAGCCAAGCGTTTGGGTTAGATACGCAGTATTTT.

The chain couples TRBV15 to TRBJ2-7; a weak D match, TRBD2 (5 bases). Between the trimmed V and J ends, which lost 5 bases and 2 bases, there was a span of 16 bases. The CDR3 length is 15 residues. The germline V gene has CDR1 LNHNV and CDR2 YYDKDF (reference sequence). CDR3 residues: CATSARRLPAYEQYF. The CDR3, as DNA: TGTGCCACCAGCGCCCGGAGACTACCAGCCTACGAGCAGTACTTC.

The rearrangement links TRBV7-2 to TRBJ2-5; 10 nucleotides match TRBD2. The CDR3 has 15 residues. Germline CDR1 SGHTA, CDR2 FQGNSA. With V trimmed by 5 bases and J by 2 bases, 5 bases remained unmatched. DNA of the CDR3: TGTGCCAGCAGCCGGCAACTAGCGGGGCAAGAGACCCAGTACTTC. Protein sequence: CASSRQLAGQETQYF. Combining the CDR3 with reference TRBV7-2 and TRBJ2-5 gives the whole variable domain GAGVSQSPSNKVTEKGKDVELRCDPISGHTALYWYRQSLGQGLEFLIYFQGNSAPDKSGLPSDRFSAERTGGSVSTLTIQRTQQEDSAVYLCASSRQLAGQETQYFGPGTRLLVL.

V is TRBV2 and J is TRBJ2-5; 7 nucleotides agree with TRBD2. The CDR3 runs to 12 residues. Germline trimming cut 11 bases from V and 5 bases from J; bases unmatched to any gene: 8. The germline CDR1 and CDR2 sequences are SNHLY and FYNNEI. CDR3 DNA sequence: TGTGCCGCCCAAGCGGGAACTGAGACCCAGTACTTC. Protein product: CAAQAGTETQYF. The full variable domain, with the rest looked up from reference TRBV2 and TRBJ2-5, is EPEVTQTPSHQVTQMGQEVILRCVPISNHLYFYWYRQILGQKVEFLVSFYNNEISEKSEIFDDQFSVERPDGSNFTLKIRSTKLEDSAMYFCAAQAGTETQYFGPGTRLLVL.

The DNA of the CDR3 is TGCGCCAGCAGCCAAGAAGGGACAGGAGAGTCACCCCTCCACTTT. It yields the protein CASSQEGTGESPLHF. The genes are TRBV4-3 and TRBJ1-6; TRBD1 aligns across 8 bases. The CDR3 spans 15 residues. Germline V gene data show CDR1 as LGHNA and CDR2 as YSLEER. V was clipped by 0 bases and J by 10 bases; unmatched bases: 5.

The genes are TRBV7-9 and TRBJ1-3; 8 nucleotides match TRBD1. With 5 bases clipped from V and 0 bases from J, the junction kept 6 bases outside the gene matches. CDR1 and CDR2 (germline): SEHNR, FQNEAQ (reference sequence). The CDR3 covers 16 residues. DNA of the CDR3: TGTGCCAGCAGCATCGGACAGGGACTCTCTGGAAACACCATATATTTT. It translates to CASSIGQGLSGNTIYF.

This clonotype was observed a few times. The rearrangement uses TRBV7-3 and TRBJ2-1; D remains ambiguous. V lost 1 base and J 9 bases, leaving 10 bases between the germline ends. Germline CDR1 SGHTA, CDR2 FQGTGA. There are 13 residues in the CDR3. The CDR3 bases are TGTGCCAGCAGCTTAAGCGATCTGGCTGAGCAGTTCTTC. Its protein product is CASSLSDLAEQFF.

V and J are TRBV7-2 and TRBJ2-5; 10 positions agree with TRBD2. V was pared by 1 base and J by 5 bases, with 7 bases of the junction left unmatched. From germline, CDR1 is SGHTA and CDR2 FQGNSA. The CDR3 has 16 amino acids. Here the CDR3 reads CASSLVASGGYETQYF. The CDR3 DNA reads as TGTGCCAGCAGCTTAGTGGCTAGCGGGGGTTACGAGACCCAGTACTTC.

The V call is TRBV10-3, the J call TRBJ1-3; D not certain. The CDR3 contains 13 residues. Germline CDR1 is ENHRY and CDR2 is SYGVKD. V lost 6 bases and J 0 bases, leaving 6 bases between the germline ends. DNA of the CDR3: TGTGCCATCAGGGATAGCTCTGGAAACACCATATATTTT. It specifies CAIRDSSGNTIYF.

CDR3 amino acids: CASSPKRLAGAQNTGELFF. DNA for the CDR3: TGTGCCAGCAGCCCCAAGCGTCTAGCGGGGGCCCAAAACACCGGGGAGCTGTTTTTT. The rearrangement joins TRBV7-3 to TRBJ2-2, with 10 nucleotides matching TRBD2. J was trimmed by 2 bases and V by 5 bases; bases with no gene match: 14. The V gene's germline CDR1 is SGHTA and CDR2 FQGTGA. The CDR3 extends over 19 amino acids. Complete variable domain (other parts from reference TRBV7-3 and TRBJ2-2): GAGVSQTPSNKVTEKGKYVELRCDPISGHTALYWYRQSLGQGPEFLIYFQGTGAADDSGLPNDRFFAVRPEGSVSTLKIQRTERGDSAVYLCASSPKRLAGAQNTGELFFGEGSRLTVL.

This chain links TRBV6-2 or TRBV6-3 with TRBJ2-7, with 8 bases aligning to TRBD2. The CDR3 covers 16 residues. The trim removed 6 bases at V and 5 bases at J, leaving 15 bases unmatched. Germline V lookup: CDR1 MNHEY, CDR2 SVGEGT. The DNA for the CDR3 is TGTGCCAGCAGGCAGACCCACCGGGGGGGATGGAACGAGCAGTACTTC. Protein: CASRQTHRGGWNEQYF.

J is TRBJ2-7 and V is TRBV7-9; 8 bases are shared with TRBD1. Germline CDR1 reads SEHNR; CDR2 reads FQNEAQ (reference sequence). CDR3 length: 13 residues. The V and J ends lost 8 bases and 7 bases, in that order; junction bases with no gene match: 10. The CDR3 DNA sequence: TGTGCCAGCGCAGCTCAGGGGGCGGGAGAGCAGTACTTC. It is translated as CASAAQGAGEQYF.

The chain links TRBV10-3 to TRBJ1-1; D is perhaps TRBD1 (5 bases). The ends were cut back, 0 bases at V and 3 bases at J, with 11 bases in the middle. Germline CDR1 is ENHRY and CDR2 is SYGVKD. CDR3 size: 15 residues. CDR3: CAISESGDSDTEAFF. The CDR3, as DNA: TGTGCCATCAGTGAGTCAGGGGACTCCGACACTGAAGCTTTCTTT.

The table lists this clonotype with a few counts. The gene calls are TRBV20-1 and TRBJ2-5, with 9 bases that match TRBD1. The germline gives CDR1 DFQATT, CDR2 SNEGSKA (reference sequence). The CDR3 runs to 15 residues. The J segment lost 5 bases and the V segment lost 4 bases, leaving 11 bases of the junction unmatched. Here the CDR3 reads CSATSQGAMEETQYF. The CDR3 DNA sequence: TGCAGTGCTACCTCACAGGGGGCGATGGAGGAGACCCAGTACTTC.

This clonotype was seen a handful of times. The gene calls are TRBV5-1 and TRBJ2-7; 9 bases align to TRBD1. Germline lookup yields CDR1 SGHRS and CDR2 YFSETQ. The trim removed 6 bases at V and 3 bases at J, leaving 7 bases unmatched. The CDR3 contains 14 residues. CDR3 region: CASKGTGTLYEQYF. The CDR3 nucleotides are TGCGCCAGCAAAGGGACAGGGACTCTCTACGAGCAGTACTTC. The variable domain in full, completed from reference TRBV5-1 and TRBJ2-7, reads KAGVTQTPRYLIKTRGQQVTLSCSPISGHRSVSWYQQTPGQGLQFLFEYFSETQRNKGNFPGRFSGRQFSNSRSEMNVSTLELGDSALYLCASKGTGTLYEQYFGPGTRLTVT.

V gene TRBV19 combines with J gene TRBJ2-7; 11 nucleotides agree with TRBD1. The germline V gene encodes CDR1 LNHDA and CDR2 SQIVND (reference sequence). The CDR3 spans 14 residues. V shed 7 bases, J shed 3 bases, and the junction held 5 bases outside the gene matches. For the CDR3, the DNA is TGTGCCAGTACCGGGACAGGGGGTGTCTACGAGCAGTACTTC. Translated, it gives CASTGTGGVYEQYF.

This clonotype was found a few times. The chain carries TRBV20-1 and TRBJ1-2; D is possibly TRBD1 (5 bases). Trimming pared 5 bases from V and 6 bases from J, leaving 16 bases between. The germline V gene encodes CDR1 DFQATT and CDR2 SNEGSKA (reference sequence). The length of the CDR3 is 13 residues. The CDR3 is CSALRDYRNGYTF. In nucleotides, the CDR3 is TGCAGTGCTCTCCGGGACTACAGGAATGGCTACACCTTC.

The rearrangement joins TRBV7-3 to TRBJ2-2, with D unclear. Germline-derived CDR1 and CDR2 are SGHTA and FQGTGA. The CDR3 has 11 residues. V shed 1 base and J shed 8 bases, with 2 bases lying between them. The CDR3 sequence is CASSLMGELFF. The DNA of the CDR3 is TGTGCCAGCAGCTTAATGGGGGAGCTGTTTTTT.

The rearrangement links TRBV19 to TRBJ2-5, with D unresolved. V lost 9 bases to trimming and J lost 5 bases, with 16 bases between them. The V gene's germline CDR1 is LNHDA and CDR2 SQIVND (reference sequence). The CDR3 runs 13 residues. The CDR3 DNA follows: TGTGCCAGCCGAACGGACCACGCGGAGACCCAGTACTTC. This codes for CASRTDHAETQYF.

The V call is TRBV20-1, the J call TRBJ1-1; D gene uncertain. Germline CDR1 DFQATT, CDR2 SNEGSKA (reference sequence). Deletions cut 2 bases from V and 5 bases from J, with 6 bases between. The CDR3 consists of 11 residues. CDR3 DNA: TGCAGTGCTAGACTTGATACTGAAGCTTTCTTT. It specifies CSARLDTEAFF.

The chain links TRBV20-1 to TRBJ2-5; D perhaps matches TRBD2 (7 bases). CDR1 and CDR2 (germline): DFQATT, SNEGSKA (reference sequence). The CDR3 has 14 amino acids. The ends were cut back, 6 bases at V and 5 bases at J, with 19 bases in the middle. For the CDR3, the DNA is TGCAGTGCCCGGGGAGGGGGGGCGGTGGAGACCCAGTACTTC. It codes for CSARGGGAVETQYF.

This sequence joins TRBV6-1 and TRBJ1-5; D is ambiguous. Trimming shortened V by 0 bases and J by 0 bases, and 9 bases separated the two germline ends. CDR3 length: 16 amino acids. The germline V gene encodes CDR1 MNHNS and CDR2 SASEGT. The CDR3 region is CASSEALAYSNQPQHF. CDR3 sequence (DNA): TGTGCCAGCAGTGAAGCGCTAGCGTATAGCAATCAGCCCCAGCATTTT.